This TCR beta chain emerged from a study of graft-versus-host responses after intestinal transplantation. In the study overall: Anti-thymocyte globulin induction preceded about 3 years of tacrolimus and steroid maintenance in all recipients.

CDR3 length equals 13 residues. Germline V lookup: CDR1 SGHAT, CDR2 FQNNGV. V was trimmed by 6 bases and J by 7 bases, leaving 13 bases between them. Using immunoSEQ multiplex PCR, the repertoire was profiled, and TCRdb retains in-frame clones only, with some absent. The sample includes tens of thousands of clones, approximately 40% seen only once; the top ten take 1.5% to 2%. Study-wide results and caveats: Peak circulating GvH clone levels tracked with early post-transplant HvG declines. There were GvH clones found in recipient marrow, and some of them appeared first in ileum or blood.

Irradiated, violet-dye-labeled stimulator cells, some 200,000 in number, were plated with some 200,000 CFSE-labeled responder cells. At the end of the reaction, proliferating CFSE-low CD3+CD4+ and CD3+CD8+ responders were sorted. The receptor was isolated from a human patient who received an intestinal transplant. Sequencing was performed on alloreactive CD8+ T cells from a mixed lymphocyte reaction culture, taken before intestinal transplant. The subset here: CFSE-low proliferating T cells sorted from roughly six-day pre-transplant mixed lymphocyte reaction (GvH or HvG direction). This chain links TRBV11-2 with TRBJ1-5; the D is unclear. The CDR3 region has the DNA TGTGCCAGCAGTCGAGTTGTCGGGCAGCCCCAGCATTTT. Its translation is CASSRVVGQPQHF. Together with reference TRBV11-2 and TRBJ1-5, the CDR3 gives the full variable domain: EAGVAQSPRYKIIEKRQSVAFWCNPISGHATLYWYQQILGQGPKLLIQFQNNGVVDDSQLPKDRFSAERLKGVDSTLKIQPAKLEDSAVYLCASSRVVGQPQHFGDGTRLSIL.